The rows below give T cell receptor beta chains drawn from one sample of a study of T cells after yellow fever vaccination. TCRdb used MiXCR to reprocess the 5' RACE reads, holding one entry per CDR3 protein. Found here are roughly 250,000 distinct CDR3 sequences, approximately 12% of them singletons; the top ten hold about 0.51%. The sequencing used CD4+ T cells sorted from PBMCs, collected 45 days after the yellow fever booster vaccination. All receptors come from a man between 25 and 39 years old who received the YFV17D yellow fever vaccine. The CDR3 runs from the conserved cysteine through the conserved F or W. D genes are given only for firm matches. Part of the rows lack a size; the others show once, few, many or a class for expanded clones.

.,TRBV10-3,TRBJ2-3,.,CAIKEGRSTDTQYF,TGTGCCATCAAGGAGGGCCGCAGCACAGATACGCAGTATTTT
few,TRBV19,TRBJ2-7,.,CASSIDPRYEQYF,TGTGCCAGTAGTATAGATCCCCGATACGAGCAGTACTTC
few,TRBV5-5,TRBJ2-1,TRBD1,CASSWGQGVRGAREFF,TGTGCCAGCAGCTGGGGACAGGGGGTTCGAGGCGCGAGGGAGTTCTTC
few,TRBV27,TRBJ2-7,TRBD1,CASSLSPGQGYEQYF,TGTGCCAGCAGTTTATCACCTGGACAGGGATACGAGCAGTACTTC
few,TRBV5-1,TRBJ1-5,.,CASSLIGGSNQPQHF,TGCGCCAGCAGCTTGATCGGGGGCAGCAATCAGCCCCAGCATTTT
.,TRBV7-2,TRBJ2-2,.,CASSRSTGQTNTGELFF,TGTGCCAGCAGCCGTAGTACCGGACAAACGAACACCGGGGAGCTGTTTTTT
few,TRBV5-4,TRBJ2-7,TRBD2,CASSFATSGSLDEQYF,TGTGCCAGCAGTTTCGCGACTAGCGGGAGTTTGGACGAGCAGTACTTC
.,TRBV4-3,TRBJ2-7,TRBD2,CASSQDVAGAYEQYF,TGCGCCAGCAGCCAAGATGTAGCGGGAGCCTACGAGCAGTACTTC
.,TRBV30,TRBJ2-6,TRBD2,CAGTTGSLGANVLTF,TGTGCCGGGACTACAGGCTCTCTGGGCGCCAACGTCCTGACTTTC
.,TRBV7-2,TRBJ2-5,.,CASNRQGGQETQYF,TGTGCCAGCAACCGACAGGGAGGGCAAGAGACCCAGTACTTC
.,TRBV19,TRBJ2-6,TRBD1,CASSAAGQGASGANVLTF,TGTGCCAGTAGTGCCGCGGGACAGGGGGCCTCTGGGGCCAACGTCCTGACTTTC
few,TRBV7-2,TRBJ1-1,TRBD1,CASSFAGGTEAFF,TGTGCCAGCAGCTTTGCAGGGGGGACTGAAGCTTTCTTT
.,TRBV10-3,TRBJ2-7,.,CAIKQDYEQYF,TGTGCCATCAAACAGGACTACGAGCAGTACTTC
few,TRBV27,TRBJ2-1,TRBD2,CASSFGSSGRGEQFF,TGTGCCAGCAGTTTCGGGTCTAGCGGGAGGGGTGAGCAGTTCTTC
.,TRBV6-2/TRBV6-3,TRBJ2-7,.,CASSYSIEASYEQYF,TGTGCCAGCAGTTACTCCATTGAGGCCTCCTACGAGCAGTACTTC
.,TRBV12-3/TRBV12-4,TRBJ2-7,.,CASSFSRKEQYF,TGTGCCAGCAGTTTCTCAAGGAAGGAGCAGTACTTC
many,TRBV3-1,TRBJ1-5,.,CASSQFGSNQPQHF,TGTGCCAGCAGCCAATTCGGGTCTAATCAGCCCCAGCATTTT
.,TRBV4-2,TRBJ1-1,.,CAMGLGHRFSEAFF,TGTGCCATGGGCCTTGGGCACCGCTTCTCTGAAGCTTTCTTT
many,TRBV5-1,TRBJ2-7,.,CASSLGLGTGQYF,TGCGCCAGCAGCTTGGGCCTGGGAACGGGGCAGTACTTC
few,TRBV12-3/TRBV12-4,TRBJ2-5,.,CASKKTVQETQYF,TGTGCCAGCAAGAAAACTGTACAAGAGACCCAGTACTTC
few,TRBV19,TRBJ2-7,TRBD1,CASSIAHLGGTGSYEQYF,TGTGCCAGTAGTATAGCTCACCTCGGAGGGACAGGGAGCTACGAGCAGTACTTC
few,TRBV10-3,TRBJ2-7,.,CAISDMSLRYEQYF,TGTGCCATCAGTGATATGAGCCTGAGGTACGAGCAGTACTTC
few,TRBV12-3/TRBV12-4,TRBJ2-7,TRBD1,CASSTQGAYEQYF,TGTGCCAGCAGTACACAGGGGGCGTACGAGCAGTACTTC
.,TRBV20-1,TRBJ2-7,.,CSALRDGYEQYF,TGCAGTGCCCTGAGGGACGGCTACGAGCAGTACTTC
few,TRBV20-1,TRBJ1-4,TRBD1,CSARVGTGRNEKLFF,TGCAGTGCTAGAGTCGGGACAGGGCGTAATGAAAAACTGTTTTTT
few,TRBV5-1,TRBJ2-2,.,CASSTDRVPTGELFF,TGCGCCAGCAGCACGGACCGAGTTCCCACCGGGGAGCTGTTTTTT
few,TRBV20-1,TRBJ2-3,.,CSARYGAPDTQYF,TGCAGTGCTAGATATGGCGCCCCAGATACGCAGTATTTT
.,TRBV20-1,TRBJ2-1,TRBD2,CSASRGVLAGAAYNEQFF,TGCAGTGCTAGTCGCGGGGTACTAGCGGGAGCTGCCTACAATGAGCAGTTCTTC
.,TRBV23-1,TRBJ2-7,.,CASSQGLGYEQYF,TGCGCCAGCAGTCAAGGACTGGGGTACGAGCAGTACTTC
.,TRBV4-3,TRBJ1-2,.,CASSQGHRYGYTF,TGCGCCAGCAGCCAGGGACACCGGTATGGCTACACCTTC
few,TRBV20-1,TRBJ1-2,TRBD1,CSASGGANGYTF,TGCAGTGCTTCAGGGGGCGCAAATGGCTACACCTTC
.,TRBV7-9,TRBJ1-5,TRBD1,CASSHGTGFQPQHF,TGTGCCAGCAGCCACGGGACAGGGTTTCAGCCCCAGCATTTT
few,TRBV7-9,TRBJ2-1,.,CASSFAGRTAGEQFF,TGTGCCAGCAGCTTCGCGGGACGAACCGCCGGGGAGCAGTTCTTC
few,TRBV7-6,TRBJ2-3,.,CASSLAFRGAPPGDTQYF,TGTGCCAGCAGCTTGGCGTTTCGAGGGGCACCCCCGGGGGATACGCAGTATTTT
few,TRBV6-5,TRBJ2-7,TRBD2,CASSYGRAGTSSYEQYF,TGTGCCAGCAGTTACGGGCGAGCGGGGACGAGCTCCTACGAGCAGTACTTC
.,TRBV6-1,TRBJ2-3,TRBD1,CASRGQGADTQYF,TGTGCCAGCAGGGGACAGGGTGCAGATACGCAGTATTTT
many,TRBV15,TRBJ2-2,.,CATSNAGELFF,TGTGCCACCAGCAATGCCGGGGAGCTGTTTTTT
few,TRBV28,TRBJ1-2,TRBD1,CAILGPGGADYGYTF,TGTGCCATTTTGGGTCCAGGGGGCGCGGACTATGGCTACACCTTC
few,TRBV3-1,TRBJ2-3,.,CASSQEGDETQYF,TGTGCCAGCAGCCAAGAGGGAGACGAAACGCAGTATTTT
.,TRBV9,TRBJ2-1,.,CASSVGGGHFYNEQFF,TGTGCCAGCAGCGTAGGGGGGGGCCATTTCTACAATGAGCAGTTCTTC
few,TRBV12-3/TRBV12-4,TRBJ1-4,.,CASTRPGASEKLFF,TGTGCCAGCACAAGACCTGGGGCATCTGAAAAACTGTTTTTT
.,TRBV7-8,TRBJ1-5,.,CASSPRFNQPQHF,TGTGCCAGCAGCCCGCGGTTCAATCAGCCCCAGCATTTT
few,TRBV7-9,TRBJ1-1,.,CASSTNREMNTEAFF,TGTGCCAGCAGCACAAACAGGGAAATGAACACTGAAGCTTTCTTT
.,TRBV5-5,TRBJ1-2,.,CASSLADYVGYGYTF,TGTGCCAGCAGCTTGGCCGACTACGTGGGCTATGGCTACACCTTC
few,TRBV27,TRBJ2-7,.,CASRDRIYEQYF,TGTGCCAGCCGGGACCGAATCTACGAGCAGTACTTC
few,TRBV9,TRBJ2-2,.,CASSPTGTANTGELFF,TGTGCCAGCAGCCCCACCGGGACGGCGAACACCGGGGAGCTGTTTTTT
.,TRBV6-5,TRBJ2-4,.,CASSYSWQAKNIQYF,TGTGCCAGCAGTTACTCTTGGCAAGCCAAAAACATTCAGTACTTC
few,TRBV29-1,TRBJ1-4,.,CSGTETNEKLFF,TGCAGCGGGACAGAGACTAATGAAAAACTGTTTTTT
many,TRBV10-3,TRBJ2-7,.,CAISESEYYEQYF,TGTGCCATCAGTGAGTCAGAATACTACGAGCAGTACTTC
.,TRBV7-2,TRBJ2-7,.,CASSRGEFVKEQYF,TGTGCCAGCAGCAGGGGGGAGTTTGTAAAGGAGCAGTACTTC